Following are 10 T cell receptor beta chains from one sample sequenced in a study of T cells in tumors after PD-1 blockade. Clones were read by immunoSEQ multiplex PCR, and TCRdb kept only the in-frame ones, dropping some. The sample yields roughly 50,000 clones, over 75% seen once. The sequencing used PBMCs, collected before anti-PD-1 treatment. These receptors were taken from a human donor with basal cell carcinoma.

The rearrangement uses TRBV7-2 and TRBJ1-6; maybe TRBD1 (6 bases). The V end lost 7 bases, the J end lost 2 bases, and 9 bases lay between the germline ends. Germline CDR1 reads SGHTA; CDR2 reads FQGNSA. The CDR3 loop spans 14 amino acids. The CDR3 nucleotides read TGTGCCAGCACCCGGACAGCCTATAATTCACCCCTCCACTTT. It yields the protein CASTRTAYNSPLHF. The full variable domain, completed using reference TRBV7-2 and TRBJ1-6, is GAGVSQSPSNKVTEKGKDVELRCDPISGHTALYWYRQSLGQGLEFLIYFQGNSAPDKSGLPSDRFSAERTGGSVSTLTIQRTQQEDSAVYLCASTRTAYNSPLHFGNGTRLTVT.

The rearrangement joins TRBV24-1 to TRBJ2-3; TRBD1 is a possible D gene (5 bases). Trimming removed 4 bases at V and 5 bases at J, with 12 bases between. Germline CDR1 is KGHDR and CDR2 is SFDVKD. The CDR3 is 14 residues long. CDR3 in DNA: TGTGCCACCAGTGACGCAGGGATCGGAGATACGCAGTATTTT. Encoded protein: CATSDAGIGDTQYF.

The chain recombines TRBV19 with TRBJ1-1; a possible D gene is TRBD1 (6 bases). Trimming stripped 8 bases from V and 5 bases from J, with 15 bases between. In germline, CDR1 is LNHDA, CDR2 SQIVND (reference sequence). CDR3 length: 13 amino acids. Here the CDR3 DNA reads TGTGCCAGTCGAAACAGGGCCGGGACTGAAGCTTTCTTT. Amino acids: CASRNRAGTEAFF. The full variable domain, rest sourced from reference TRBV19 and TRBJ1-1, is DGGITQSPKYLFRKEGQNVTLSCEQNLNHDAMYWYRQDPGQGLRLIYYSQIVNDFQKGDIAEGYSVSREKKESFPLTVTSAQKNPTAFYLCASRNRAGTEAFFGQGTRLTVV.

The chain couples TRBV11-3 to TRBJ2-1; 7 positions agree with TRBD2. The CDR3 runs 18 residues. With V trimmed by 5 bases and J by 3 bases, 16 bases remained unmatched. The germline V gene has CDR1 SGHNT and CDR2 YENEEA. The CDR3 bases are TGTGCCAGCAGCCCATCCCTTGATATAGCGGGTAGCTACAATGAGCAGTTCTTC. It encodes CASSPSLDIAGSYNEQFF. Full variable domain (missing parts from reference TRBV11-3 and TRBJ2-1): EAGVVQSPRYKIIEKKQPVAFWCNPISGHNTLYWYLQNLGQGPELLIRYENEEAVDDSQLPKDRFSAERLKGVDSTLKIQPAELGDSAVYLCASSPSLDIAGSYNEQFFGPGTRLTVL.

The CDR3: CAWSEGYSGNTIYF. Here the CDR3 DNA reads TGTGCCTGGAGTGAAGGCTACTCTGGAAACACCATATATTTT. The chain joins TRBV30 to TRBJ1-3; D is unclear. CDR3 length: 14 residues. The germline V and J ends were trimmed by 1 base and 0 bases, with 7 bases remaining between them. Germline CDR1 reads GTSNPN; CDR2 reads SVGIG (reference sequence).

The V call is TRBV10-2, the J call TRBJ2-3; possibly TRBD1 for D (5 bases). This CDR3 is 15 amino acids long. Trimming removed 2 bases at V and 0 bases at J, with 9 bases between. Germline loops: CDR1 WSHSY, CDR2 SAAADI. The CDR3 is CASSERGPSTDTQYF. The DNA of the CDR3 is TGCGCCAGCAGTGAGAGGGGCCCGAGCACAGATACGCAGTATTTT.

The chain carries TRBV5-8 and TRBJ2-2, with D possibly TRBD1 on 5 matching bases. Germline values: CDR1 SGHTS, CDR2 YDEGEE. Trimming stripped 0 bases from V and 3 bases from J, with 9 bases between. This CDR3 spans 15 amino acids. The CDR3 here is CASSLGQTHTGELFF. The CDR3 DNA reads TGTGCCAGCAGCTTGGGACAGACCCACACCGGGGAGCTGTTTTTT.

This clone was observed a few times. V and J are TRBV6-4 and TRBJ2-7; D might be TRBD2 (7 bases). The CDR3 extends over 14 amino acids. Germline lookup yields CDR1 MRHNA and CDR2 SNTAGT. V lost 8 bases and J 0 bases, leaving 14 bases between the germline ends. The DNA of the CDR3 is TGTGCCAGCCCGCGGGGGCCCCACTCCTACGAGCAGTACTTC. It encodes CASPRGPHSYEQYF.

The rearrangement joins TRBV5-6 to TRBJ2-3; D possibly matches TRBD1 or TRBD2 (5 bases each). Germline CDR1 is SGHDT and CDR2 is YYEEEE. CDR3 length: 14 amino acids. V was shortened by 2 bases and J by 3 bases, with 10 bases between the two germline ends. The CDR3 loop is CASSFGTGTDTQYF. CDR3 sequence (DNA): TGTGCCAGCAGCTTCGGGACGGGGACAGATACGCAGTATTTT. The whole variable domain, filled in from reference TRBV5-6 and TRBJ2-3, reads DAGVTQSPTHLIKTRGQQVTLRCSPKSGHDTVSWYQQALGQGPQFIFQYYEEEERQRGNFPDRFSGHQFPNYSSELNVNALLLGDSALYLCASSFGTGTDTQYFGPGTRLTVL.

The chain is built from TRBV2 and TRBJ2-3; 7 nucleotides match TRBD1. CDR1 is SNHLY and CDR2 is FYNNEI in the germline V gene. Germline trimming cut 7 bases from V and 2 bases from J; bases unmatched to any gene: 6. The CDR3 totals 14 residues. CDR3 sequence reads: CASNDEGATDTQYF. The CDR3 coding sequence is TGTGCCAGCAATGACGAGGGGGCCACAGATACGCAGTATTTT. The whole variable domain, filled in from reference TRBV2 and TRBJ2-3, reads EPEVTQTPSHQVTQMGQEVILRCVPISNHLYFYWYRQILGQKVEFLVSFYNNEISEKSEIFDDQFSVERPDGSNFTLKIRSTKLEDSAMYFCASNDEGATDTQYFGPGTRLTVL.